One T cell receptor beta chain is described in this entry. The V end lost 2 bases, the J end lost 2 bases, and 9 bases lay between the germline ends. CDR1 is SGHNT, CDR2 YYREEE, per germline (reference sequence). The CDR3 extends over 14 amino acids. Authors' data handling: Estimated nucleated cell counts came from reference gene primer amplification. TCRdb's copy holds only in-frame clones and misses some; the assay was immunoSEQ multiplex PCR. V, J and clone size derive from that table, while D and trimming were established from the DNA sequence. The table shows about 240,000 clones, with about four fifths occurring only once. The data were obtained in a study of blood T cell repertoires in COVID-19. Across the whole study: Acute and convalescent COVID-19 samples came from the United States, Italy and Spain. Sources were T cells, B-cell-depleted T cells, or PBMCs; the material itself was cDNA or gDNA.

The chain carries TRBV5-4 and TRBJ2-3; D uncertain. This receptor was taken from a woman between 18 and 29 years old with acute or convalescent COVID-19. Sequencing input: peripheral blood. This chain's CDR3 is CASSFPSPTDTQYF. In DNA, the CDR3 is TGTGCCAGCAGCTTTCCTAGTCCCACAGATACGCAGTATTTT.